Listed below are T cell receptor beta chains from one sample, sequenced in a study of blood T cell repertoires in COVID-19. TCRdb's table, derived via immunoSEQ multiplex PCR, lists solely in-frame clones and lacks some. The profile shows some 260,000 clones, roughly 84% of them singletons. The sequenced sample was peripheral blood. These receptor sequences come from a woman aged 18-29 years with acute or convalescent COVID-19. CDR3s include the opening cysteine and the closing phenylalanine or tryptophan. The D gene is left open where the match is weak. Part of the rows lack a size; the others show once, few, many or a class for expanded clones.

j_gene,abundance,d_gene,v_gene,CDR3aa,CDR3nt
TRBJ1-5,-,TRBD1,TRBV11-2,CASSLFGQGNQPQHF,TGTGCCAGCAGCTTATTTGGACAGGGAAACCAGCCCCAGCATTTT
TRBJ2-5,-,-,TRBV12-3/TRBV12-4,CASRRIGGETQYF,TGTGCCAGCAGACGGATAGGGGGAGAGACCCAGTACTTC
TRBJ1-2,-,-,TRBV27,CASSSSQGNGYTF,TGTGCCAGCAGTTCCAGCCAGGGGAACGGCTACACCTTC
TRBJ1-1,-,TRBD1,TRBV9,CASSVDGDRGTEAFF,TGTGCCAGCAGCGTAGATGGGGACAGGGGAACTGAAGCTTTCTTT
TRBJ1-2,-,-,TRBV30,CAWSFPGGYTF,TGTGCCTGGAGTTTCCCGGGGGGCTACACCTTC
TRBJ2-1,-,TRBD2,TRBV27,CASRPLAASYNEQFF,TGTGCCAGCAGGCCACTAGCGGCAAGCTACAATGAGCAGTTCTTC
TRBJ2-1,once,TRBD2,TRBV2,CASSGALGGRSYNEQFF,TGTGCCAGCAGTGGCGCCCTCGGCGGGAGATCCTACAATGAGCAGTTCTTC
TRBJ1-5,-,TRBD1,TRBV5-1,CASSLAPTGLNNQPQHF,TGCGCCAGCAGCTTGGCCCCGACAGGGCTCAACAATCAGCCCCAGCATTTT
TRBJ2-7,-,-,TRBV4-3,CASSQVFQGTYEQYF,TGCGCCAGCAGCCAAGTGTTTCAGGGGACCTACGAGCAGTACTTC
TRBJ2-5,-,TRBD2,TRBV25-1,CASSERGLASQETQYF,TGTGCCAGCAGTGAGCGGGGACTAGCGAGCCAAGAGACCCAGTACTTC
TRBJ2-7,-,-,TRBV4-3,CASSQEAPGVTALYEQYF,TGCGCCAGCAGCCAAGAAGCACCAGGGGTCACCGCGTTATACGAGCAGTACTTC
TRBJ2-1,once,TRBD2,TRBV7-2,CASSLGRTSGTHEQFF,TGTGCCAGCAGCTTAGGGCGGACTAGCGGGACCCATGAGCAGTTCTTC
TRBJ1-3,-,-,TRBV5-1,CASSSRTVTTGNTIYF,TGCGCCAGCAGCTCCCGGACAGTTACCACTGGAAACACCATATATTTT
TRBJ1-5,once,-,TRBV3-1/TRBV3-2,CASSQDHGYSNQPQHF,TGTGCCAGCAGCCAAGATCACGGTTATAGCAATCAGCCCCAGCATTTT
TRBJ1-2,-,-,TRBV27,CASSLFSGDGGYTF,TGTGCCAGCAGTTTATTCTCAGGGGACGGTGGCTACACCTTC
TRBJ2-7,-,-,TRBV14,CASSQTGSYSYEQYF,TGTGCCAGCAGCCAAACCGGGTCCTACTCCTACGAGCAGTACTTC
TRBJ1-2,-,-,TRBV21-1,CASSKCQGNYGYTF,TGTGCCAGCAGCAAATGTCAGGGAAACTATGGCTACACCTTC
TRBJ2-1,-,-,TRBV6-5,CASRGTGKQFF,TGTGCCAGCAGGGGTACAGGAAAGCAGTTCTTC
TRBJ2-5,-,TRBD2,TRBV30,CAWIDPRTGGGRETQYF,TGTGCCTGGATTGATCCCCGGACGGGAGGGGGGCGAGAGACCCAGTACTTC
TRBJ1-1,-,-,TRBV11-2,CASSLVSSDTEAFF,TGTGCCAGCAGCTTAGTTAGCTCGGACACTGAAGCTTTCTTT
TRBJ2-7,-,TRBD1,TRBV2,CASSEQGDYYEQYF,TGTGCCAGCAGTGAACAGGGGGATTACTACGAGCAGTACTTC
TRBJ1-1,-,-,TRBV3-1/TRBV3-2,CASSQRRTPKGSKAFF,TGTGCCAGCAGCCAAAGAAGGACTCCGAAGGGTTCTAAAGCTTTCTTT
TRBJ1-2,-,TRBD1,TRBV19,CASSRLRDRDPYGYTF,TGTGCCAGTAGTAGACTCCGGGACAGGGACCCCTATGGCTACACCTTC
TRBJ1-1,few,TRBD1,TRBV11-2,CASSLARGTTEAFF,TGTGCCAGCAGCTTAGCCAGGGGGACGACTGAAGCTTTCTTT
TRBJ2-7,-,-,TRBV7-2,CASSLVVSPSSYEQYF,TGTGCCAGCAGCTTAGTTGTTAGCCCGAGCTCCTACGAGCAGTACTTC
TRBJ2-7,-,TRBD2,TRBV7-9,CASSLGLAGLGEQYF,TGTGCCAGCAGCTTAGGTTTAGCGGGACTTGGGGAGCAGTACTTC
TRBJ2-1,-,-,TRBV4-2,CASSQGGLNNEQFF,TGTGCCAGCAGCCAAGGAGGGCTCAACAATGAGCAGTTCTTC
TRBJ1-2,-,TRBD1,TRBV5-6,CASSLDRGRSGYTF,TGTGCCAGCAGCTTGGACAGGGGGCGGAGTGGCTACACCTTC
TRBJ2-5,-,TRBD2,TRBV19,CASSLGLADQETQYF,TGTGCCAGTAGTCTGGGACTAGCGGACCAAGAGACCCAGTACTTC